The rows below give T cell receptor beta chains drawn from one sample of a study of cytomegalovirus exposure and HLA in healthy donors. Assay used: immunoSEQ multiplex PCR; TCRdb lists only in-frame clones, some missing. The repertoire holds about 150,000 clones, with 55% to 70% as singletons. What was sequenced was PBMCs. The receptors here all came from a woman aged 60-70 years in good health and CMV-seropositive. CDR3s include the opening cysteine and the closing phenylalanine or tryptophan. The order of the fields is V gene, D gene, J gene, clone size, CDR3 DNA, CDR3 protein. D genes are given only for firm matches. For some rows the clone size is stated as once, few or many, or as a class when expanded; others skip it.

TRBV30	TRBD1	TRBJ1-1	-	TGTGCCTGGCGCCCAAGGGACAGGGAGAACACTGAAGCTTTCTTT	CAWRPRDRENTEAFF
TRBV28	TRBD1	TRBJ1-3	-	TGTGCCAGCACCGGGACAGGGTCTGGAAACACCATATATTTT	CASTGTGSGNTIYF
TRBV29-1	-	TRBJ1-1	-	TGCAGCGCACGGACAGCTGAAGTTTTCTTT	CSARTAEVFF
TRBV11-1	TRBD2	TRBJ2-3	-	TGTGCCAGCAGCCTGGATACTAGCGGCACAGGTACGCAGTATTTT	CASSLDTSGTGTQYF
TRBV6-4	-	TRBJ2-7	-	TGTGCCAGCAGTGTCCATCGTGGGCAAGACGTTGCCTACGAGCAGTACTTC	CASSVHRGQDVAYEQYF
TRBV28	TRBD2	TRBJ2-3	few	TGTGCCAGCAGTCTGGGGTTGGTAGCGGGATTAGATACGCAGTATTTT	CASSLGLVAGLDTQYF
TRBV28	TRBD2	TRBJ2-1	-	TGTGCCAGCAGTGGACTAGCGGGAGCGAATGAGCAGTTCTTC	CASSGLAGANEQFF
TRBV5-4	TRBD2	TRBJ2-1	-	TGTGCCAGCCCCGGACTAGCGGGACACAATGAGCAGTTCTTC	CASPGLAGHNEQFF
TRBV7-9	-	TRBJ2-3	few	TGTGCCAGCAGCTCGTGGGCAGGGGGACTGCAGACAGATACGCAGTATTTT	CASSSWAGGLQTDTQYF
TRBV7-2	TRBD2	TRBJ2-2	-	TGTGCCAGCAGCTTATTTCCCACTAGCGCGAACACCGGGGAGCTGTTTTTT	CASSLFPTSANTGELFF
TRBV6-5	-	TRBJ2-5	-	TGTGCCAGCAGTTACAGGGCCAGGGTCCACCAAGAGACCCAGTACTTC	CASSYRARVHQETQYF
TRBV9	-	TRBJ2-7	-	TGTGCCAGCAGCGTAACGGCAGGGTCCTACGAGCAGTACTTC	CASSVTAGSYEQYF